This is a list of T cell receptor beta chains from one sample in a study of spatial heterogeneity in lung cancer. TCRdb re-called the 5' RACE reads through MiXCR, storing one row per CDR3 protein. The data contain some 21,000 distinct CDR3 sequences, about 6% of them seen just once; the ten biggest clones take up 10%. Material: lung tumor tissue, obtained at surgery. Source of these receptors: a male donor with early-stage non-small cell lung cancer. CDR3s include the opening cysteine and the closing phenylalanine or tryptophan. D genes are given only for firm matches. Clone size is stated in some rows and not others, as once, few, many or a class when expanded.

abundance	j_gene	d_gene	v_gene	CDR3nt	CDR3aa
many	TRBJ2-3	TRBD1	TRBV10-3	TGTGCCATCAGTGCCTCCGGGACAGGGGGCCCAGATACGCAGTATTTT	CAISASGTGGPDTQYF
many	TRBJ2-2	NA	TRBV12-3/TRBV12-4	TGTGCCAGCAGTTTGATCCCCGGGGAGCTGTTTTTT	CASSLIPGELFF
many	TRBJ2-3	TRBD2	TRBV6-5	TGTGCCAGCAGTTCTAGCGGGTGGAGCACAGATACGCAGTATTTT	CASSSSGWSTDTQYF
many	TRBJ2-1	TRBD2	TRBV9	TGTGCCAGCAGCGTAGGTGTTAGCGGGATAGGTGAGCAGTTCTTC	CASSVGVSGIGEQFF
many	TRBJ2-7	TRBD1	TRBV11-2	TGTGCCAGCAGCTTAGTACCGACAGGGGGCGGGACTGAGCAGTACTTC	CASSLVPTGGGTEQYF
many	TRBJ2-3	NA	TRBV10-3	TGTGCCATCAGCCTCGGAAGAGAGGGATATACGCAGTATTTT	CAISLGREGYTQYF
NA	TRBJ2-3	NA	TRBV30	TGTGCCTGGAGTGTAGGGAGCACAGATACGCAGTATTTT	CAWSVGSTDTQYF
many	TRBJ1-6	NA	TRBV7-6	TGTGCCAGCAGCTCCCAGTATAATTCACCCCTCCACTTT	CASSSQYNSPLHF
many	TRBJ1-1	TRBD1	TRBV29-1	TGCAGCGTTGAAAGGGGTGGGACAGGGGGCCAATCATTT	CSVERGGTGGQSF
many	TRBJ1-2	NA	TRBV10-2	TGCGCCAGCCGGGACCATATTTTATATGGCTACACCTTC	CASRDHILYGYTF
many	TRBJ1-6	NA	TRBV7-9	TGTGCCAGCAGCTTCCCCCCCTCACCCCTCCACTTT	CASSFPPSPLHF
NA	TRBJ2-3	NA	TRBV7-3	TGTGCCAGCAGCCCCGGAGGGTTGACGCAGTATTTT	CASSPGGLTQYF
many	TRBJ1-4	NA	TRBV4-2	TGTGCCAGCAGCCAATACCACCAGGACCCGGGAAGGGAAAAACTGTTTTTT	CASSQYHQDPGREKLFF
NA	TRBJ2-7	TRBD1	TRBV13	TGTGCCAGCAGCTACCGACAGGGGCTTAGCTACGAGCAGTACTTC	CASSYRQGLSYEQYF
many	TRBJ2-7	NA	TRBV28	TGTGCCAGCACCCTGGGGGCAGAGCAGTACTTC	CASTLGAEQYF
once	TRBJ2-7	NA	TRBV6-5	TGTGCCAGCAGACCGGGACCTGGCCCTTACGAGCAGTACTTC	CASRPGPGPYEQYF